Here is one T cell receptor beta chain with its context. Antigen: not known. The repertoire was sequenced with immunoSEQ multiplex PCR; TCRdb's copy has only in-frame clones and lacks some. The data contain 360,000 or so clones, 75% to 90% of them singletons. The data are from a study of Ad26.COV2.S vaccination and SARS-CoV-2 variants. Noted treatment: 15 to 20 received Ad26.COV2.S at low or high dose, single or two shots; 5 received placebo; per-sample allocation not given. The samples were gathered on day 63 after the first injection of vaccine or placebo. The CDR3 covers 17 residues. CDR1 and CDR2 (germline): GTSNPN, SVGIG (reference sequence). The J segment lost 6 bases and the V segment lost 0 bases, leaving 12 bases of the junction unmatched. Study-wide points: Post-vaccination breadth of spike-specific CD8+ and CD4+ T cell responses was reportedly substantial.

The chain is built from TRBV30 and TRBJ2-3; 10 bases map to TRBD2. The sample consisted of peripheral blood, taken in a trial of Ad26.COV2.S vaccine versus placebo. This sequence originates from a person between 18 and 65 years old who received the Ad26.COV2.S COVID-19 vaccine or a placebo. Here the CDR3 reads CAWSVILGLAGADTQYF. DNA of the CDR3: TGTGCCTGGAGTGTAATACTAGGCCTAGCGGGAGCGGATACGCAGTATTTT.